This section outlines one T cell receptor (beta chain) sequence together with its context. This entry is derived from a study of T-cell reconstitution after alpha-beta-depleted transplantation in children. This CDR3 region has 11 residues. The V gene lost 4 bases and the J gene lost 8 bases, with 5 bases spanning the gap. The TCRbeta library incorporated unique molecular identifiers. TCRdb reanalysed the PCR reads using MiXCR and keeps one entry per CDR3 protein. The sample carries hundreds of thousands of distinct CDR3 sequences, 16% recorded once. This sequence was found in a human donor who donated a stem cell graft to a child with acute myeloid leukemia. This sample comprised PBMCs from the stem cell graft donor, obtained from the stem cell graft. V usage is TRBV12-3 or TRBV12-4 and J usage is TRBJ2-2; no clear D gene. CDR3 DNA: TGTGCCAGCAGTTGGAAAGGGGAGCTGTTTTTT. This sequence encodes CASSWKGELFF.